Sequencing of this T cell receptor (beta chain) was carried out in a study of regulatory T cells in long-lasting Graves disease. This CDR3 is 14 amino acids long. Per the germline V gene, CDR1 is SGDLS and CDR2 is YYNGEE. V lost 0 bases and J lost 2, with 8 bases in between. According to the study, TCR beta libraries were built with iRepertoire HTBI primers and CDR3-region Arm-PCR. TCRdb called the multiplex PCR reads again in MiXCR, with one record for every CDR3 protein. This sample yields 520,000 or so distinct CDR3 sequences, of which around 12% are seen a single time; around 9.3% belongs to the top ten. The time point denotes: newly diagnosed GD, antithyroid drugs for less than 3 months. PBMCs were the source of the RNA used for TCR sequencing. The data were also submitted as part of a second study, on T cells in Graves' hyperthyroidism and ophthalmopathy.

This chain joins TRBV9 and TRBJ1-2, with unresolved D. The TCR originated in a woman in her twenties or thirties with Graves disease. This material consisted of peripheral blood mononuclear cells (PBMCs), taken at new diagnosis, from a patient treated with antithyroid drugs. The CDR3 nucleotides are TGTGCCAGCAGCGTAGATCCGATGAACTATGGCTACACCTTC. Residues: CASSVDPMNYGYTF.